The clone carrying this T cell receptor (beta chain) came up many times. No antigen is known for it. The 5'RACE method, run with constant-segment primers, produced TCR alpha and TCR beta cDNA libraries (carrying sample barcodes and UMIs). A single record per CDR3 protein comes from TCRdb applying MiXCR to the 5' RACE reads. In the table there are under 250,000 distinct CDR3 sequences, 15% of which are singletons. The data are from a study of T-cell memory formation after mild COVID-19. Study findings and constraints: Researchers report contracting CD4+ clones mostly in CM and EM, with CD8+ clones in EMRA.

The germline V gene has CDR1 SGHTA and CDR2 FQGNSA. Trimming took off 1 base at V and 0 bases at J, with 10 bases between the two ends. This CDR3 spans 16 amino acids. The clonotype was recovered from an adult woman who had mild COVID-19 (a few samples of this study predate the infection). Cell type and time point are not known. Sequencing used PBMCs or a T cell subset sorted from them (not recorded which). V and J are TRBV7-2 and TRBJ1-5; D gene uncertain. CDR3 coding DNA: TGTGCCAGCAGCTTAGTTCCCGGGTTTAGCAATCAGCCCCAGCATTTT. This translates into CASSLVPGFSNQPQHF.